The entry that follows covers one TCR beta chain sequence. With random hexamers, 0.5 to 1 ug RNA was reverse transcribed. The TCR beta CDR3 was amplified by immunoSEQ multiplex PCR across 54 Vbeta, 13 Jbeta. MiXCR, run by TCRdb on the immunoSEQ multiplex PCR reads, gives a single entry per CDR3 protein. This table has 90,000 to 110,000 distinct CDR3 sequences, 95% to 98% appearing once. The record originates from a study of CD8 T cells in Susac syndrome. Negative isolation yielded the CD8+ and CD4+ T cells, while FACS enriched the TEMRA cells. Germline-derived CDR1 and CDR2 are DFQATT and SNEGSKA (reference sequence). The CDR3 is 14 amino acids. V lost 2 bases to trimming and J lost 2 bases, with 12 bases between them.

Material for sequencing was CD4+ T cells from PBMCs. The rearrangement uses TRBV20-1 and TRBJ2-5; D perhaps matches TRBD2 (6 bases). This sequence originates from a human donor in good health. The CDR3 DNA reads TGCAGTGCTAGACTTCCGGGGGTTCAAGAGACCCAGTACTTC. Its protein product is CSARLPGVQETQYF.